This T cell receptor (beta chain) was recovered during a study of T cells in Graves' hyperthyroidism and ophthalmopathy. Germline CDR1 reads LGHDT; CDR2 reads YNNKEL (reference sequence). Losses at the gene ends were 6 bases for V and 3 bases for J; bases not matched to a gene: 4. This CDR3 region has 13 residues. Many counts were recorded for this clonotype. It was RNA transcripts that yielded the amplified TCR beta CDR3 regions. First-round RT-PCR with HTBI primers amplified the TCR CDR3 region. A single record per CDR3 protein comes from TCRdb applying MiXCR to the multiplex PCR reads. The sample lists approximately 300,000 distinct CDR3 sequences, roughly 15% occurring once.

This TCR was recovered from a man between 25 and 39 years old with Graves' hyperthyroidism. The material sequenced was blood. The rearrangement uses TRBV3-1 and TRBJ2-5, with 7 bases matching TRBD2. The CDR3 DNA reads TGTGCCAGCAGGTTAGCGGGCAAAGAGACCCAGTACTTC. It codes for CASRLAGKETQYF.